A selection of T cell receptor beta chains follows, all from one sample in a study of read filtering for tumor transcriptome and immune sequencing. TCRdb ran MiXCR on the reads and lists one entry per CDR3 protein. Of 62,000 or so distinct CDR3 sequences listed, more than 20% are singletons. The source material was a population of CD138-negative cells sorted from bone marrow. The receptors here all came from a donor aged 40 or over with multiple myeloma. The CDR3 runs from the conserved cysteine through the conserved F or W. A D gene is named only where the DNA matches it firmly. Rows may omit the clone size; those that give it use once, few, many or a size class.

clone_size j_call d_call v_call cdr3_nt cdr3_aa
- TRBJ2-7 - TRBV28 TGTGCCAGCAGTGACTACGGGATTTGGCAGGACTACGAGCAGTGCTTC CASSDYGIWQDYEQCF
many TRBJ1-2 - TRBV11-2 TGTGCCAGCAGCTTAGGAGACGGCTATGGCTACACCTTC CASSLGDGYGYTF
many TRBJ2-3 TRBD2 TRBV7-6 TGTGCCAGCAGCGCTCGACTAGCGGGGGGGTCATCATTGGGAGATACGCAGTATTTT CASSARLAGGSSLGDTQYF
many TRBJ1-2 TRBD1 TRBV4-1 TGCGCCAGCAGCCAGGACTGGACAGGGGGCGACGGCTACACCTTC CASSQDWTGGDGYTF
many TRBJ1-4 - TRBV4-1 TGCGCCAGCAGCCAAGACGGGCGCGGGCCGAATGAAAAACTGTTTTTT CASSQDGRGPNEKLFF
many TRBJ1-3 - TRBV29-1 TGCAGCGTTTGGACAACAGATGGAAACACCATATATTTT CSVWTTDGNTIYF
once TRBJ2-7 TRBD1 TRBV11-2 TGTGCCAGCAGCTTAGATGGATGGACAGGGGTAGTCTACGAGCAGTACTTC CASSLDGWTGVVYEQYF
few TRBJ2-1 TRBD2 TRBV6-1 TGTGCCACCGAGCGGGACCTCTCCTACAATGAGCAGTTCTTC CATERDLSYNEQFF
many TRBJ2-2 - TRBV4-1 TGCGCCAGCAGCCAAGAGAGCTGGGGTCCTAACACCGGGGAGCTGTTTTTT CASSQESWGPNTGELFF
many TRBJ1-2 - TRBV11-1 TGTGCCAGCATCCAGGTGGCAGCTAACTATGGCTACACCTTC CASIQVAANYGYTF
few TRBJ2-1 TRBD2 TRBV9 TGTGCCAGCAGCGTGGGGCGGGAGCCCTACAATGAGCAGTTCTTC CASSVGREPYNEQFF
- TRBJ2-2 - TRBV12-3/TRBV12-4 TGTGCCGGCAGTCCAAATATTTATCGGGGGGCATACACCGGGGAGCTGTTTTTT CAGSPNIYRGAYTGELFF
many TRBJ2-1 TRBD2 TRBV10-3 TGTGCCATAAGGGCCGGGACTAGCTACGTGGGTGAGCAGTTCTTC CAIRAGTSYVGEQFF
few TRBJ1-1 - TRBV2 TGTGCCAGCAGTGAGTGGTCGAGGAACACTGAAGCTTTCTTT CASSEWSRNTEAFF
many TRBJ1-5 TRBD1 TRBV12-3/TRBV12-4 TGTGCCAGCAGCTCGGGACAGGGGGTCATGGACAATCAGCCCCAGCATTTT CASSSGQGVMDNQPQHF
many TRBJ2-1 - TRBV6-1 TGTGCCATCTCCCTCCTTGGGAGCTCCTACAATGAGCAGTTCTTC CAISLLGSSYNEQFF
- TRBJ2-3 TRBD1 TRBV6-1 TGTGCCAGCAGTGAATACGAGGGACAGGGGCAGTATTTT CASSEYEGQGQYF
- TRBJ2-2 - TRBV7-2 TGTGCCAGCAGCCGAAACTCTGTCGGGGAGCTGTTTTTT CASSRNSVGELFF
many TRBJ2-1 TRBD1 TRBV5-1 TGCGCCAGCAGCTTGGGGGACAGGGGGATTCGCAATGAGCAGTTCTTC CASSLGDRGIRNEQFF
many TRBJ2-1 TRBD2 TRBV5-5 TGTGCCAGCAGAATCCGGGACTACTCCTACAATGAGCAGTTCTTC CASRIRDYSYNEQFF
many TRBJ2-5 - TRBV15 TGTGCCACCAGCAGAGGTGGAGCGGGCGCACTCCAAGAGACCCAGTACTTC CATSRGGAGALQETQYF
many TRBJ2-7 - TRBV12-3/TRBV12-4 TGTGCCAGCAGTTCTAGACATATAGATAAGAGCTCCTACGAGCAGTACTTC CASSSRHIDKSSYEQYF
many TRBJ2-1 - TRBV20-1 TGCAGTGCTAGGGAGAGCGGCACCTTATCACACAATGAGCAGTTCTTC CSARESGTLSHNEQFF
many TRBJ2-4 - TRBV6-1 TGTGCCAGCAGACCTAGACAGGCCAAAAACATTCAGTACTTC CASRPRQAKNIQYF
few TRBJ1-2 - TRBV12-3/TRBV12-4 TGTGCCAGCAGTTTCGCGGGGGTAAAAGGCTACACCTTC CASSFAGVKGYTF
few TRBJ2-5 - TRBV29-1 TGCAGCGTACGGACTTCGTCGGATCCGGAGACCCAGTACTTC CSVRTSSDPETQYF
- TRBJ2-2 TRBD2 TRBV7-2 TGTGCCAGCAGCCGAAGACTAGCGGGATTAGAAGACACCGGGGAGCTGTTTTTT CASSRRLAGLEDTGELFF
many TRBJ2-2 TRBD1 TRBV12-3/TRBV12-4 TGTGCCAGCAGTTTTTACGTGACAGGGAGCACCGGGGAGCTGTTTTTT CASSFYVTGSTGELFF
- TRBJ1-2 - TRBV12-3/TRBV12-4 TGTGCCAGCAGTCCCCGGGACGGCAACTATGGCTACACCTTC CASSPRDGNYGYTF
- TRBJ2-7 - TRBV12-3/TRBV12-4 TGTGCCAGCAGCACCCTCCCCCCATACGAGCAGTACTTC CASSTLPPYEQYF
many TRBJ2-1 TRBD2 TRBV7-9 TGTGCCAGCAGCCGGGGACTAGCGGGATTTCATGAGCAGTTCTTC CASSRGLAGFHEQFF
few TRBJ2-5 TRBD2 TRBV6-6 TGTGCCAGCACCTTGGGGGGGGAGACCCAGTACTTC CASTLGGETQYF
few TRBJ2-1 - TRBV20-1 TGCAGTGCCCCCCTCCTGGGAGTCCAGAATGAGCAGTTCTTC CSAPLLGVQNEQFF
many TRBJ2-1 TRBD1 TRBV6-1 TGTGCCAGCAATTATTTCTCTCGGGACAGAATCAACAATGAGCAGTTCTTC CASNYFSRDRINNEQFF
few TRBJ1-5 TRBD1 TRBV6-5 TGTGCCAGCAGCTCGACAGGGGACCGTCAGCCCCAGCATTTT CASSSTGDRQPQHF
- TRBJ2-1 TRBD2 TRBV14 TGTGCCAGCAGCCATGATGGACTAGTCAATGAGCAGGTCTTC CASSHDGLVNEQVF
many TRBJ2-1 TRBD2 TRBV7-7 TGTGCTAGCAGCACCGCGGGGCTAGCGGGGCACAATGAGCAGTTCTTC CASSTAGLAGHNEQFF
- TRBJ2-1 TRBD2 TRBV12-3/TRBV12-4 TGTGCCAGCAGTTTCTCGACTAGCGGGGAGTCTAATGAGCAGTTCTTC CASSFSTSGESNEQFF
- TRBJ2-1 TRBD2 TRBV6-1 TGTGCCAGCAAGACTAGCGGGAGGGATGAGCAGTTCTTC CASKTSGRDEQFF
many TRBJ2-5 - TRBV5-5 TGTGCCAGCAGCTTGAATGAAGAGACCCAGTACTTC CASSLNEETQYF
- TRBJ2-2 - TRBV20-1 TGCAGTGCCCGCCGGGGGAACACCGGGGAGCTGTTTTTT CSARRGNTGELFF
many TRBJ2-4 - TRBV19 TGTGCCAGTAGTCTTGGAGGCCGGGCCAAAAACATTCAGTACTTC CASSLGGRAKNIQYF
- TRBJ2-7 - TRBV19 TGTGCCAGTAGTATATCCAGCCGGGAAATCTCCTACGAGCAGTACTTC CASSISSREISYEQYF
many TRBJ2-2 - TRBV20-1 TGCAGTGCCCTCGAGACGGCGAACACCGGGGAGCTGTTTTTT CSALETANTGELFF
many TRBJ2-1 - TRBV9 TGTGCCAGCAGCGTAGATACGCTACCCTACAATGAGCAGTTCTTC CASSVDTLPYNEQFF
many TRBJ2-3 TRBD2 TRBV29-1 TGCAGCGTGATCAGCGGGGGGGGCACAGATACGCAGTATTTT CSVISGGGTDTQYF
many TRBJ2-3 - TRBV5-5 TGTGCCAGCAGGAGGGAGACAGATACGCAGTATTTT CASRRETDTQYF
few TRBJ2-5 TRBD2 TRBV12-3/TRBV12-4 TGTGCCAGCAGTTTAGAAGTTAGCGGGAGCCAAGAGACCCAGTACTTC CASSLEVSGSQETQYF
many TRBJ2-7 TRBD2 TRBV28 TGTGCCAGCAGCCCTCCAGCGGGGCTGACCTACGAGCAGTACTTC CASSPPAGLTYEQYF
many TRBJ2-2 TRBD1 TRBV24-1 TGTGCCACCAGTGATTTGTCGCGGGGACAGGGGAACACCGGGGAGCTGTTTTTT CATSDLSRGQGNTGELFF
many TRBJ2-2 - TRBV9 TGTGCCAGCAGCTTCGGGGACAACACCGGGGAGCTGTTTTTT CASSFGDNTGELFF
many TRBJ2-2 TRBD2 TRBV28 TGTGCCAGCAGGGGACTAGCGGAGATCACCGGGGAGCTGTTTTTT CASRGLAEITGELFF
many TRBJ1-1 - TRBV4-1 TGCGCCAGCAGCCACCATGGACAGCCCCAGAACACTGAAGCTTTCTTT CASSHHGQPQNTEAFF
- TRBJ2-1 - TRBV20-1 TGCACTGCTAAGAGGATAGCGGAGACGTACCGCAATGAGCAGTTCTTC CTAKRIAETYRNEQFF
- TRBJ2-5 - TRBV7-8 TGTGCCAGCAGCCGGGGGACAGTCAGAGAGACCCAGTACTTC CASSRGTVRETQYF